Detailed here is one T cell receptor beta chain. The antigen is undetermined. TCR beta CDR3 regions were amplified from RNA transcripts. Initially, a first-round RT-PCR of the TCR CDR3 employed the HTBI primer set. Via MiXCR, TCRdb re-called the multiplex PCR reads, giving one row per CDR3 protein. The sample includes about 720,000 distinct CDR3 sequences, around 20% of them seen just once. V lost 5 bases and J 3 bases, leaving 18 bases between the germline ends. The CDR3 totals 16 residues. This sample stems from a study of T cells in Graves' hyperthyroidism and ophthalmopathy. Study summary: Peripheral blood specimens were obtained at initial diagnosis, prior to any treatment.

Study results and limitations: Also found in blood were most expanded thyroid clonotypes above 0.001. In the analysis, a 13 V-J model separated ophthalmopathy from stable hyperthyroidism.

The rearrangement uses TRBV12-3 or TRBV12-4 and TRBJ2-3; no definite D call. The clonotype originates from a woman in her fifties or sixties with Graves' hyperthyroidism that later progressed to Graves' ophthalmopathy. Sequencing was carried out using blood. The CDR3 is CASSTRHLVGTDTQYF. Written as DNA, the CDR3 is TGTGCCAGCAGTACTCGGCATCTGGTGGGGACAGATACGCAGTATTTT.